A single sample gave rise to the 15 T cell receptor beta chains below, sequenced in a study of cytomegalovirus exposure and HLA in healthy donors. The study ran its PCR with 60 Vbeta and 13 Jbeta primers. Assay: immunoSEQ multiplex PCR; the TCRdb copy retains only in-frame clones and omits some. The data contain 65,000 to 70,000 clones, roughly 72% of them seen just once; the ten biggest clones take up around 6.3%. The sample comprised PBMCs. The receptors originated from a man aged 50-60 years in good health and CMV-seronegative.

The gene calls are TRBV28 and TRBJ1-5; D unresolved. Germline CDR1 is MDHEN and CDR2 is SYDVKM. This CDR3 has 12 residues. The V and J ends lost 5 bases and 5 bases respectively, with 7 bases between them. The CDR3 nucleotides are TGTGCCAGCAGTCCCTCGGATCAGCCCCAGCATTTT. Translating gives CASSPSDQPQHF.

This clone was counted a few times. The rearrangement joins TRBV2 to TRBJ1-2; TRBD1 might be the D (6 bases). Trimming took 8 bases from V and 7 from J, leaving 14 bases between them. The CDR3 is made up of 12 amino acids. In germline, CDR1 is SNHLY, CDR2 FYNNEI. In DNA form, the CDR3 reads TGTGCCAGCGGCGGGGGGGGCCCTGGCTACACCTTC. It yields the protein CASGGGGPGYTF.

This chain links TRBV7-2 with TRBJ2-1; 8 bases map to TRBD2. The CDR3 has 17 amino acids. V shed 5 bases and J 2 bases; nucleotides not matched to a gene: 11. Germline V gene lookup returns CDR1 SGHTA and CDR2 FQGNSA. The CDR3 is CASSRRVAGGAYNEQFF. The CDR3 nucleotides read TGTGCCAGCAGCCGGAGAGTGGCGGGGGGCGCCTACAATGAGCAGTTCTTC.

This clone was counted once. Here the CDR3 reads CASSLLDRGSHGYTF. The CDR3 DNA sequence: TGCGCCAGCAGCTTGCTGGACAGGGGATCCCATGGCTACACCTTC. The chain uses TRBV5-1 and TRBJ1-2; 9 positions match TRBD1. The V gene end was trimmed by 1 base and the J gene end by 6 bases; junction bases not matched to a gene: 7. This CDR3 contains 15 residues. Germline lookup yields CDR1 SGHRS and CDR2 YFSETQ.

This rearrangement joins TRBV5-1 to TRBJ2-3; possible D gene TRBD2, 5 bases. The CDR3 contains 14 residues. CDR1 and CDR2 (germline): SGHRS, YFSETQ. Between the trimmed V and J ends, which lost 0 bases and 1 base, there was a span of 6 bases. CDR3 residues: CASSLGSGTDTQYF. The DNA of the CDR3 is TGCGCCAGCAGCTTGGGTAGCGGCACAGATACGCAGTATTTT. Supplemented by reference TRBV5-1 and TRBJ2-3, the full variable domain reads KAGVTQTPRYLIKTRGQQVTLSCSPISGHRSVSWYQQTPGQGLQFLFEYFSETQRNKGNFPGRFSGRQFSNSRSEMNVSTLELGDSALYLCASSLGSGTDTQYFGPGTRLTVL.

CDR3 protein: CASSFFSRTEAFF. The CDR3 coding sequence is TGTGCCAGCAGCTTTTTCTCCCGCACTGAAGCTTTCTTT. The chain has TRBV5-6 and TRBJ1-1; D is unclear. Germline lookup yields CDR1 SGHDT and CDR2 YYEEEE. V dropped 2 bases and J dropped 4 bases, with 9 bases sitting between them. This CDR3 has 13 residues.

The V gene is TRBV5-8, the J gene TRBJ1-1; D call uncertain. The CDR3 sequence is 13 residues long. Trimming took off 0 bases at V and 0 bases at J, with 3 bases between the two ends. CDR1 and CDR2 from the germline V gene are SGHTS and YDEGEE. CDR3 sequence reads: CASSLVMNTEAFF. CDR3 coding DNA: TGTGCCAGCAGCTTGGTAATGAACACTGAAGCTTTCTTT.

The rearrangement joins TRBV14 to TRBJ1-1; 11 nucleotides match TRBD1. CDR3 length: 16 residues. The V segment lost 0 bases and the J segment 3 bases; nucleotides outside the gene matches: 3. The germline V gene has CDR1 SGHDN and CDR2 FVKESK. The CDR3 region is CASSQDGQGAYTEAFF. The CDR3 DNA sequence: TGTGCCAGCAGCCAAGACGGACAGGGGGCTTACACTGAAGCTTTCTTT.

J is TRBJ2-7 and V is TRBV28, with 9 nucleotides matching TRBD1. The CDR3 runs 15 residues. Losses at the gene ends were 10 bases for V and 4 bases for J; bases not matched to a gene: 14. The germline V gene encodes CDR1 MDHEN and CDR2 SYDVKM. CDR3 residues: CANPAQGTGLYEQYF. The CDR3 DNA sequence: TGTGCCAACCCAGCCCAAGGGACAGGGCTATACGAGCAGTACTTC.

The chain has TRBV30 and TRBJ2-3; 10 bases line up with TRBD2. This CDR3 has 15 amino acids. The germline V gene encodes CDR1 GTSNPN and CDR2 SVGIG (reference sequence). J was trimmed by 4 bases and V by 2 bases; bases with no gene match: 6. The CDR3 sequence: CAWSLASGGADTQYF. The CDR3 bases are TGTGCCTGGAGTTTAGCTAGCGGGGGAGCAGATACGCAGTATTTT.

Concerning this clone itself: Sequence at one end of the junction differs from germline and may be a read error. This chain uses TRBV7-7 with TRBJ2-2; TRBD2 agrees at 8 bases. CDR1 SSHAT and CDR2 FNYEAQ come from the germline V gene (reference sequence). This CDR3 has 15 residues. Here the CDR3 reads CASSLAGLNTGELFF. CDR3 in DNA: TGTGCTAGCAGCTTAGCGGGACTCAACACCGGGGAGCTGTTTTTT.

The V and J genes are TRBV14 and TRBJ1-2, with 8 positions matching TRBD1. The length of the CDR3 is 15 residues. Losses at the gene ends were 4 bases for V and 1 base for J; bases not matched to a gene: 5. Germline CDR1 is SGHDN and CDR2 is FVKESK. CDR3: CASSLTGQVNYGYTF. For the CDR3, the DNA is TGTGCCAGCAGCCTTACGGGACAGGTTAACTATGGCTACACCTTC.

The gene calls are TRBV6-5 and TRBJ2-7; no clear D gene. The CDR3 consists of 12 residues. CDR1 is MNHEY, CDR2 SVGAGI, per germline. Trimming cost V 5 bases and J 2 bases, with 7 bases left between them. In DNA, the CDR3 is TGTGCCAGCAGTACCCACACCTACGAGCAGTACTTC. Translation: CASSTHTYEQYF.

The chain uses TRBV28 and TRBJ2-7; 8 bases fit TRBD1. Germline V CDR1 and CDR2: MDHEN, SYDVKM. V lost 7 bases to trimming and J lost 7 bases; unmatched junction nucleotides: 15. This CDR3 is built from 15 residues. The CDR3 protein is CASTSAGTGSREQYF. The DNA of the CDR3 is TGTGCCAGCACTAGTGCCGGGACAGGTTCACGTGAGCAGTACTTC.

This chain joins TRBV11-2 and TRBJ1-1; D is unresolved. The CDR3 extends over 13 amino acids. Per the germline V gene, CDR1 is SGHAT and CDR2 is FQNNGV. V lost 5 bases to trimming and J lost 4 bases, with 11 bases between them. The CDR3 spells CASSSGLLTEAFF. CDR3 in DNA: TGTGCCAGCAGCAGTGGACTGCTCACTGAAGCTTTCTTT.